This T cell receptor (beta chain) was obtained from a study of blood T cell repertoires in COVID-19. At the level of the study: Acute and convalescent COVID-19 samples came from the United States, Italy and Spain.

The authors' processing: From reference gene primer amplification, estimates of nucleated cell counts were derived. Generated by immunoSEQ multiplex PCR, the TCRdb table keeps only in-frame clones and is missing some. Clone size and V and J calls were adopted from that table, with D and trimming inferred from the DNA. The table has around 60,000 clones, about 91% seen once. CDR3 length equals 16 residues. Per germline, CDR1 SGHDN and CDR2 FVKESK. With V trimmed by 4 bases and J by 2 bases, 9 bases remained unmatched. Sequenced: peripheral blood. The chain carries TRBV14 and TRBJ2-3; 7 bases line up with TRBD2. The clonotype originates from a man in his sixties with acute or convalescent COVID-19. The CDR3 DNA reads TGTGCCAGCAGCCCGCAACTAGCGAGTTCCACAGATACGCAGTATTTT. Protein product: CASSPQLASSTDTQYF.